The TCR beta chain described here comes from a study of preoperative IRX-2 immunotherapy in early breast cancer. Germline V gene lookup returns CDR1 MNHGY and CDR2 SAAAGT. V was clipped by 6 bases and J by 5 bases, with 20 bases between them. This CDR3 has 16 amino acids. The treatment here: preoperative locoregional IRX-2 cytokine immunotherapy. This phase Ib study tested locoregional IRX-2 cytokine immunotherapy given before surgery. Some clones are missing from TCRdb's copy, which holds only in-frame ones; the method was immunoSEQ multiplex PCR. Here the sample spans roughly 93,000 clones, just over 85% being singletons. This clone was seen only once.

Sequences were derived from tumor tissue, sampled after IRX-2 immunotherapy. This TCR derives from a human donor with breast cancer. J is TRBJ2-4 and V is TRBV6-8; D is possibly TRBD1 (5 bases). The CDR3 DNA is TGTGCCAGCAGCTCTCAAACCAGAGGACACCAAAACATTCAGTACTTC. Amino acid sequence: CASSSQTRGHQNIQYF.